This T cell receptor (beta chain) was found in a study of T cell repertoires in cytomegalovirus infection. Study information: Indications came from public TCR beta signatures; they pointed to CMV infection and to a matching HLA type. Overall study results and limits: CMV carriers with the relevant HLA were identified by cumulative public TCR beta family frequency. The ex vivo response showed dominance by HLA-C-restricted CMV-specific TCR beta clonotypes.

MiXCR, applied by TCRdb to the reads, yields one record per CDR3 protein. The repertoire holds approximately 500,000 distinct CDR3 sequences, with about 11% as singletons. Turning to this clonotype: Its antigen is unknown.

The sample was PBMCs. This TCR was sampled from a human donor in good health (CMV status not recorded). Some clones in this sample may be carry-over from other donors' samples.

CDR3 region: CASSVDGTTYGYTF. CDR3 DNA: TGTGCCAGCAGCGTAGATGGCACTACCTATGGCTACACCTTC. The chain has TRBV9 and TRBJ1-2; D uncertain. CDR3 length equals 14 residues. Germline V gene sequence: CDR1 SGDLS, CDR2 YYNGEE. V was cut by 0 bases and J by 4 bases, with 10 bases left in between.